A single sample gave rise to the 19 T cell receptor beta chains below, sequenced in a study of blood T cell repertoires in COVID-19. The method was immunoSEQ multiplex PCR; TCRdb's version includes in-frame clones alone and lacks a portion of them. Of about 380,000 clones listed, roughly four fifths were seen once; the top ten hold more than 1%. The specimen sequenced was peripheral blood. These receptors all stem from a human donor with acute or convalescent COVID-19. The donor label of this sample is uncertain.

This chain joins TRBV5-4 and TRBJ1-6; perhaps TRBD1 as D (6 bases). Germline V gene lookup returns CDR1 SGHNT and CDR2 YYREEE (reference sequence). The CDR3 covers 12 residues. V was cut by 6 bases and J by 10 bases, with 11 bases left in between. DNA of the CDR3: TGTGCCAGCACCACAGGGAACTCACCCCTCCACTTT. This translates into CASTTGNSPLHF.

CDR3 loop: CSVEENGETQYF. DNA for the CDR3: TGCAGCGTTGAAGAGAACGGGGAGACCCAGTACTTC. This chain joins TRBV29-1 and TRBJ2-5; the D is unclear. This CDR3 has 12 residues. Trimming cost V 0 bases and J 5 bases, with 7 bases left between them. The germline V gene encodes CDR1 SQVTM and CDR2 ANQGSEA. The whole variable domain, filled in from reference TRBV29-1 and TRBJ2-5, reads SAVISQKPSRDICQRGTSLTIQCQVDSQVTMMFWYRQQPGQSLTLIATANQGSEATYESGFVIDKFPISRPNLTFSTLTVSNMSPEDSSIYLCSVEENGETQYFGPGTRLLVL.

The genes are TRBV5-1 and TRBJ1-2; D not resolved. The CDR3 is 14 residues long. Trimming took off 0 bases at V and 0 bases at J, with 6 bases between the two ends. The germline V gene encodes CDR1 SGHRS and CDR2 YFSETQ. CDR3 loop: CASSLDRANYGYTF. The CDR3 bases are TGCGCCAGCAGCTTGGACCGAGCTAACTATGGCTACACCTTC.

The gene calls are TRBV15 and TRBJ1-1; 9 bases fit TRBD1. This CDR3 is built from 16 residues. With V trimmed by 0 bases and J by 6 bases, 8 bases remained unmatched. CDR1 is LNHNV and CDR2 is YYDKDF in the germline V gene (reference sequence). The CDR3 sequence is CATSREPGTGLPEAFF. The CDR3, as DNA: TGTGCCACCAGCAGAGAGCCCGGGACAGGGTTACCTGAAGCTTTCTTT. The full variable domain, with the rest looked up from reference TRBV15 and TRBJ1-1, is DAMVIQNPRYQVTQFGKPVTLSCSQTLNHNVMYWYQQKSSQAPKLLFHYYDKDFNNEADTPDNFQSRRPNTSFCFLDIRSPGLGDTAMYLCATSREPGTGLPEAFFGQGTRLTVV.

This clone occurred a few times. The chain recombines TRBV5-5 with TRBJ1-2, with D possibly being TRBD1 (6 bases). Germline CDR1 is SGHKS and CDR2 is YYEKEE (reference sequence). Trimming took 0 bases from V and 4 from J, leaving 13 bases between them. The CDR3 has 15 residues. CDR3 region: CASSLVGGQGYGYTF. The CDR3 DNA sequence: TGTGCCAGCAGCTTGGTGGGGGGGCAGGGCTATGGCTACACCTTC.

Regarding this clone: The identical CDR3 is also encoded by other nucleotide sequences in the sample. In nucleotides, the CDR3 is TGTGCCAGCAGCGTAGGGGGACAGGGGCGGGGCTACACCTTC. Translation gives CASSVGGQGRGYTF. The V call is TRBV9, the J call TRBJ1-2, with TRBD1 identical over 10 bases. CDR1 is SGDLS, CDR2 YYNGEE, per germline. V was clipped by 0 bases and J by 8 bases; unmatched bases: 4. The length of the CDR3 is 14 residues.

The chain carries TRBV28 and TRBJ1-1, with D maybe TRBD1 (6 bases). The germline CDR1 and CDR2 sequences are MDHEN and SYDVKM. This CDR3 region has 12 residues. V gave up 2 bases and J gave up 6 bases, with 7 bases separating them. The CDR3 loop is CASSLGQPEAFF. The CDR3, as DNA: TGTGCCAGCAGTTTAGGACAGCCTGAAGCTTTCTTT.

The gene calls are TRBV7-2 and TRBJ1-5; unclear D gene. Germline V gene lookup returns CDR1 SGHTA and CDR2 FQGNSA. The CDR3 is 14 amino acids. Between the trimmed V and J ends, which lost 3 bases and 4 bases, there was a span of 10 bases. Written as DNA, the CDR3 is TGTGCCAGCAGCTTTGTGGGCCCTAATCAGCCCCAGCATTTT. This gives the protein CASSFVGPNQPQHF.

The chain recombines TRBV27 with TRBJ1-2, with TRBD1 identical over 9 bases. This CDR3 is built from 12 residues. From germline, CDR1 is MNHEY and CDR2 SMNVEV (reference sequence). V gave up 10 bases and J gave up 5 bases; unmatched junction bases: 5. The CDR3 bases are TGTGCCATCCTGGGACAGGGTTATGGCTACACCTTC. It specifies CAILGQGYGYTF.

This clone was recorded once. This CDR3 is CASSPPGQGTLYGYTF. The CDR3 coding sequence is TGTGCCAGCTCACCACCGGGACAGGGGACCCTCTATGGCTACACCTTC. The genes are TRBV18 and TRBJ1-2; 10 nucleotides line up with TRBD1. Germline assignment: CDR1 KGHSH and CDR2 LQKENI. V shed 0 bases, J shed 4 bases, and the junction held 5 bases outside the gene matches. CDR3 length equals 16 residues.

This sequence joins TRBV20-1 and TRBJ1-2; D is undetermined. Deletions cut 5 bases from V and 1 base from J, with 5 bases between. CDR3 length equals 11 residues. CDR1 is DFQATT and CDR2 is SNEGSKA in the germline V gene (reference sequence). The CDR3 DNA sequence: TGCAGTGCTCACAGTAACTATGGCTACACCTTC. Its protein is CSAHSNYGYTF.

The rearrangement joins TRBV30 to TRBJ2-2; D uncertain. Germline loops: CDR1 GTSNPN, CDR2 SVGIG (reference sequence). V lost 7 bases to trimming and J lost 6 bases, with 12 bases between them. The CDR3 contains 12 residues. The CDR3 bases are TGTGCCTCGCAGGTTACCCCCGGGGAGCTGTTTTTT. It translates to CASQVTPGELFF.

The chain joins TRBV12-1 to TRBJ1-5; whether TRBD1, the table's D call, matches the DNA was not checked. TRBV12-1 has pseudogene status. CDR3 size: 16 residues. The CDR3 coding sequence is TGTGCCAGCAGCCAGGACAGGGGTCAGGGCAATCAGCCCCAGCATTTT. Translation: CASSQDRGQGNQPQHF.

The J gene is TRBJ2-1, the V gene TRBV6-5; tentatively, D is TRBD1 (6 bases). The CDR3 runs to 14 residues. With 6 bases removed from V and 4 bases from J, the gap between germline ends came to 13 bases. The germline gives CDR1 MNHEY, CDR2 SVGAGI. CDR3 sequence: CASSKVGGYNEQFF. Here the CDR3 DNA reads TGTGCCAGCAGCAAAGTAGGGGGTTACAATGAGCAGTTCTTC.

The chain joins TRBV18 to TRBJ1-3; TRBD1 is a possible D gene (5 bases). The CDR3 has 17 amino acids. Looked up from germline, CDR1 is KGHSH and CDR2 is LQKENI. V lost 4 bases and J lost 4, with 20 bases in between. CDR3 in amino acids: CASSREQVGVSGNTIYF. The CDR3 bases are TGTGCCAGCTCACGGGAACAGGTCGGTGTTTCCGGAAACACCATATATTTT.

The rearrangement links TRBV10-1 to TRBJ2-3; the match to TRBD1 covers 7 bases. There are 12 residues in the CDR3. Germline CDR1 WNHNN, CDR2 SYGVQD (reference sequence). The junction had 0 bases not matched to a gene; V was cut back by 3 bases and J by 6 bases. CDR3 protein: CASSEGGDTQYF. In DNA, the CDR3 is TGCGCCAGCAGTGAAGGGGGCGATACGCAGTATTTT.

The chain is built from TRBV7-2 and TRBJ1-3; D gene ambiguous. The CDR3 runs to 14 residues. From germline, CDR1 is SGHTA and CDR2 FQGNSA. The V end lost 4 bases, the J end lost 5 bases, and 12 bases lay between the germline ends. CDR3 DNA: TGTGCCAGCAGCTCACGGCGTAGCCGAAACACCATATATTTT. This codes for CASSSRRSRNTIYF.

The chain uses TRBV6-1 and TRBJ2-3; TRBD1 might be the D (5 bases). CDR1 is MNHNS, CDR2 SASEGT, per germline. CDR3 length equals 14 residues. Between the trimmed V and J ends, which lost 5 bases and 5 bases, there was a span of 14 bases. CDR3 in DNA: TGTGCCAGCAGTCCCGACAGAAATATAGATACGCAGTATTTT. Translated, it gives CASSPDRNIDTQYF.

CDR3 residues: CASRTGQILKLFF. DNA for the CDR3: TGTGCCAGCAGAACCGGACAGATTTTAAAACTGTTTTTT. The chain combines TRBV28 with TRBJ1-4, with D possibly TRBD1 on 6 matching bases. V dropped 6 bases and J dropped 10 bases, with 15 bases sitting between them. The CDR3 is 13 residues long. The germline CDR1 and CDR2 sequences are MDHEN and SYDVKM.